The 24 T cell receptor beta chains listed next were all sequenced from one sample in a study of CD8+ T cells in alopecia areata. After isolation, RNA underwent reverse transcription to generate cDNA as the sequencing template. Only in-frame clones appear in the TCRdb table, and some are missing; sequencing was by immunoSEQ multiplex PCR. The sample includes roughly 120,000 clones, about 50% of them seen just once. The treatment: oral pan-JAK inhibitor, 5-10 mg twice daily. Material: CD4+ T cells sorted from blood, obtained at week 4, from a patient treated with tofacitinib. Receptors originate from a human donor with alopecia areata.

V usage is TRBV29-1 and J usage is TRBJ2-5; TRBD1 matches at 7 bases. This CDR3 spans 16 amino acids. V was clipped by 7 bases and J by 1 base; unmatched bases: 15. Germline V gene data show CDR1 as SQVTM and CDR2 as ANQGSEA. CDR3 sequence reads: CSASADDRVRQETQYF. The CDR3 DNA sequence: TGCAGCGCCTCGGCGGACGACAGGGTCCGCCAAGAGACCCAGTACTTC. Drawing the rest from reference TRBV29-1 and TRBJ2-5, the complete variable domain is SAVISQKPSRDICQRGTSLTIQCQVDSQVTMMFWYRQQPGQSLTLIATANQGSEATYESGFVIDKFPISRPNLTFSTLTVSNMSPEDSSIYLCSASADDRVRQETQYFGPGTRLLVL.

The gene calls are TRBV4-1 and TRBJ2-5; D unresolved. The CDR3 has 13 amino acids. Germline-derived CDR1 and CDR2 are MGHRA and YSYEKL. Between the trimmed V and J ends, which lost 1 base and 5 bases, there was a span of 8 bases. CDR3 residues: CASSQVTPETQYF. The CDR3 nucleotides read TGCGCCAGCAGCCAAGTAACGCCGGAGACCCAGTACTTC.

This clone was detected once. J is TRBJ1-2 and V is TRBV19, with 7 bases that match TRBD1. CDR3 length: 13 amino acids. J gave up 8 bases and V 5 bases, and 8 bases lay outside the gene matches. The V gene's germline CDR1 is LNHDA and CDR2 SQIVND (reference sequence). CDR3 loop: CASSSTDRMGYTF. The CDR3 DNA reads as TGTGCCAGTAGTTCCACGGACAGGATGGGCTACACCTTC.

CDR3 in DNA: TGTGCCAGCAGTTACCCGGCTGGGACTGCCAACTATGGCTACACCTTC. This sequence encodes CASSYPAGTANYGYTF. This chain uses TRBV6-5 with TRBJ1-2; perhaps TRBD1 as D (5 bases). Germline CDR1 and CDR2: MNHEY and SVGAGI. Trimming took off 2 bases at V and 2 bases at J, with 15 bases between the two ends. The CDR3 loop spans 16 amino acids.

The chain recombines TRBV25-1 with TRBJ2-3, with D hard to call. V lost 4 bases and J lost 0, with 17 bases in between. The CDR3 contains 17 residues. The germline V gene has CDR1 MGHDK and CDR2 SYGVNS. The CDR3 loop is CASSASRALSSTDTQYF. The CDR3 region has the DNA TGTGCCAGCAGTGCCTCAAGGGCGCTCTCTAGCACAGATACGCAGTATTTT.

The chain carries TRBV29-1 and TRBJ2-1; 10 positions agree with TRBD2. This CDR3 is 14 amino acids long. V lost 4 bases to trimming and J lost 7 bases; unmatched junction nucleotides: 7. Germline CDR1 SQVTM, CDR2 ANQGSEA. The CDR3 is CSVARGLASNEQFF. The DNA of the CDR3 is TGCAGCGTTGCAAGGGGACTAGCGTCAAATGAGCAGTTCTTC.

The chain couples TRBV29-1 to TRBJ1-4, with D tentatively TRBD1 (6 bases). CDR1 is SQVTM and CDR2 is ANQGSEA in the germline V gene. Trimming stripped 3 bases from V and 8 bases from J, with 10 bases between. The CDR3 loop spans 12 amino acids. For the CDR3, the DNA is TGCAGCGTTGAGACAGGCGGCGAAAAACTGTTTTTT. Amino acid sequence: CSVETGGEKLFF. The full variable domain, with the rest looked up from reference TRBV29-1 and TRBJ1-4, is SAVISQKPSRDICQRGTSLTIQCQVDSQVTMMFWYRQQPGQSLTLIATANQGSEATYESGFVIDKFPISRPNLTFSTLTVSNMSPEDSSIYLCSVETGGEKLFFGSGTQLSVL.

The chain uses TRBV6-1 and TRBJ2-7; 9 nucleotides align to TRBD1. CDR3 size: 15 residues. Unmatched junction bases numbered 3, after V lost 0 bases and J lost 3 bases. Germline V gene lookup returns CDR1 MNHNS and CDR2 SASEGT. The CDR3 nucleotides are TGTGCCAGCAGTGAAGCCCCGGGACAGGGCTACGAGCAGTACTTC. Translating gives CASSEAPGQGYEQYF.

The rearrangement joins TRBV5-1 to TRBJ1-1; possible D gene TRBD1, 5 bases. The V gene lost 4 bases and the J gene lost 1 base, with 8 bases spanning the gap. Germline V gives CDR1 SGHRS, CDR2 YFSETQ. The CDR3 extends over 13 amino acids. CDR3 in DNA: TGCGCCAGCAGCACAGGACAGAACACTGAAGCTTTCTTT. Translation gives CASSTGQNTEAFF.

The rearrangement uses TRBV29-1 and TRBJ1-2, with 7 bases fitting TRBD1. This CDR3 contains 14 residues. Trimming cost V 5 bases and J 7 bases; bases outside gene matches: 13. CDR1 is SQVTM, CDR2 ANQGSEA, per germline. CDR3 sequence: CSVLLDREKGGYTF. The CDR3 region has the DNA TGCAGCGTTCTTCTAGACAGGGAAAAGGGTGGCTACACCTTC.

V usage is TRBV29-1 and J usage is TRBJ2-3; no reliable D call. Trimming removed 6 bases from V and 3 bases from J, with 13 bases in between. This CDR3 spans 13 amino acids. Germline V gene sequence: CDR1 SQVTM, CDR2 ANQGSEA. The CDR3 DNA follows: TGCAGCGTCCTCGGGCTAGGGACAGATACGCAGTATTTT. It yields the protein CSVLGLGTDTQYF.

This sequence joins TRBV29-1 and TRBJ2-7; 8 bases match TRBD1. CDR1 and CDR2 from the germline V gene are SQVTM and ANQGSEA. The CDR3 covers 13 residues. J was trimmed by 1 base and V by 4 bases; bases with no gene match: 3. In DNA, the CDR3 is TGCAGCGTTGCGGGACAGGCGTCCTACGAGCAGTACTTC. Encoded protein: CSVAGQASYEQYF.

Notes on this clone: Different DNA sequences within this sample yield the same CDR3. This chain uses TRBV5-1 with TRBJ1-2; D is ambiguous. From germline, CDR1 is SGHRS and CDR2 YFSETQ. There are 13 residues in the CDR3. V lost 0 bases, J lost 2 bases, and 5 bases lay in between. The DNA for the CDR3 is TGCGCCAGCAGCTTGGACAGAAACTATGGCTACACCTTC. It yields the protein CASSLDRNYGYTF.

The chain joins TRBV30 to TRBJ2-5; D assignment may be TRBD1 or TRBD2 (5 bases each). With 4 bases removed from V and 5 bases from J, the gap between germline ends came to 20 bases. Germline V gene sequence: CDR1 GTSNPN, CDR2 SVGIG (reference sequence). The CDR3 is made up of 15 amino acids. Here the CDR3 reads CAWIPGTDIRETQYF. The CDR3 DNA reads TGTGCCTGGATCCCTGGGACGGACATCCGGGAGACCCAGTACTTC.

This chain uses TRBV20-1 with TRBJ2-7; D not certain. Trimming shortened V by 5 bases and J by 3 bases, and 8 bases separated the two germline ends. The germline CDR1 and CDR2 sequences are DFQATT and SNEGSKA (reference sequence). The CDR3 spans 11 residues. CDR3 region: CSAHTYYEQYF. CDR3 coding DNA: TGCAGTGCTCATACTTACTACGAGCAGTACTTC.

The chain employs TRBV5-6 and TRBJ1-2; 7 bases agree with TRBD1. Germline V lookup: CDR1 SGHDT, CDR2 YYEEEE. J lost 6 bases, V lost 3 bases, and 2 bases had no gene match. CDR3 length: 12 residues. CDR3 amino acids: CASSWDSHGYTF. Written as DNA, the CDR3 is TGTGCCAGCAGCTGGGACAGCCATGGCTACACCTTC.

Written as DNA, the CDR3 is TGCAGCGTTGGCGACGAGACCCAGTACTTC. Amino acids: CSVGDETQYF. J is TRBJ2-5 and V is TRBV29-1; D remains unclear. The V and J ends lost 4 bases and 5 bases respectively, with 5 bases between them. Germline assignment: CDR1 SQVTM and CDR2 ANQGSEA. This CDR3 has 10 residues.

The rearrangement uses TRBV7-2 and TRBJ2-5; 12 positions match TRBD2. CDR1 SGHTA and CDR2 FQGNSA come from the germline V gene. V lost 5 bases to trimming and J lost 5 bases; unmatched junction nucleotides: 9. The CDR3 contains 16 residues. The CDR3 here is CASSALAGGSFETQYF. CDR3 nucleotides: TGTGCCAGCAGCGCCCTAGCGGGAGGGTCTTTTGAGACCCAGTACTTC. Using reference TRBV7-2 and TRBJ2-5 for the parts outside the CDR3, the full variable domain is GAGVSQSPSNKVTEKGKDVELRCDPISGHTALYWYRQSLGQGLEFLIYFQGNSAPDKSGLPSDRFSAERTGGSVSTLTIQRTQQEDSAVYLCASSALAGGSFETQYFGPGTRLLVL.

The gene calls are TRBV29-1 and TRBJ2-1; D ambiguous. The CDR3 contains 12 residues. V lost 2 bases, J lost 10 bases, and 12 bases lay in between. Germline assignment: CDR1 SQVTM and CDR2 ANQGSEA. The DNA of the CDR3 is TGCAGCGTTGAATGGGGTGTATGGGAGCAGTTCTTC. Translation: CSVEWGVWEQFF.

The chain uses TRBV29-1 and TRBJ1-3; possible D gene TRBD1, 6 bases. The CDR3 is made up of 14 amino acids. V lost 6 bases and J lost 4, with 16 bases in between. The germline V gene encodes CDR1 SQVTM and CDR2 ANQGSEA. The CDR3 is CSVIPQGMGNTIYF. Here the CDR3 DNA reads TGCAGCGTCATACCCCAGGGGATGGGAAACACCATATATTTT.

This clone was observed a few times. The chain employs TRBV30 and TRBJ1-3; the D is unclear. Deletions cut 5 bases from V and 0 bases from J, with 11 bases between. From germline, CDR1 is GTSNPN and CDR2 SVGIG (reference sequence). This CDR3 is 14 amino acids long. The CDR3 loop reads CAWCRTGSGNTIYF. The CDR3 DNA reads as TGTGCCTGGTGTCGGACGGGCTCTGGAAACACCATATATTTT.

The J gene is TRBJ1-2, the V gene TRBV28, with 7 bases identical to TRBD1. The germline V gene encodes CDR1 MDHEN and CDR2 SYDVKM. The trim removed 3 bases at V and 10 bases at J, leaving 11 bases unmatched. The CDR3 extends over 14 amino acids. Here the CDR3 reads CASSFQGRGRFYTF. For the CDR3, the DNA is TGTGCCAGCAGTTTTCAGGGCAGGGGGAGATTCTACACCTTC.

V and J are TRBV30 and TRBJ1-2; no clear D. Germline V gene lookup returns CDR1 GTSNPN and CDR2 SVGIG (reference sequence). The V and J ends lost 3 bases and 8 bases respectively, with 13 bases between them. This CDR3 is built from 12 residues. This chain's CDR3 is CAWRQPTRGYTF. The CDR3 DNA reads as TGTGCCTGGAGGCAGCCCACTAGGGGCTACACCTTC.

This clone was observed a handful of times. This chain joins TRBV29-1 and TRBJ1-5; no clear D. This CDR3 has 15 amino acids. Germline CDR1 reads SQVTM; CDR2 reads ANQGSEA. V was pared by 0 bases and J by 0 bases, with 9 bases between. The CDR3 region has the DNA TGCAGCGTTGAAGACAGGACCTATAGCAATCAGCCCCAGCATTTT. It codes for CSVEDRTYSNQPQHF.